Below, 10 T cell receptor beta chains from the same sample are listed, as sequenced in a study of beta chain features in type 1 diabetes. Investigators reverse transcribed all isolated RNA, so they sequenced expressed TCRB transcripts. Produced via immunoSEQ multiplex PCR; TCRdb's table is partial and in-frame only. The sample contains about 180,000 clones, less than 15% of which appear only once. Material: central memory CD4+ T cells from blood. The receptor set was obtained from a woman under 30 in good health.

The sample holds a few counts of this clone. This chain uses TRBV30 with TRBJ2-1, with D perhaps TRBD2 (5 bases). The CDR3 is 14 residues long. Germline V gives CDR1 GTSNPN, CDR2 SVGIG (reference sequence). Trimming pared 2 bases from V and 6 bases from J, leaving 14 bases between. CDR3 DNA: TGTGCCTGGAGTAAAGGGAGTGCCGTCAATGAGCAGTTCTTC. This codes for CAWSKGSAVNEQFF.

V gene TRBV7-9 combines with J gene TRBJ1-4; unclear D gene. Germline CDR1 and CDR2: SEHNR and FQNEAQ (reference sequence). The CDR3 covers 15 residues. Between the trimmed V and J ends, which lost 7 bases and 4 bases, there was a span of 16 bases. The CDR3 protein is CASMLGSGGNEKLFF. The CDR3 DNA sequence: TGTGCCAGCATGCTTGGGTCGGGTGGTAATGAAAAACTGTTTTTT. The whole variable domain, filled in from reference TRBV7-9 and TRBJ1-4, reads DTGVSQNPRHKITKRGQNVTFRCDPISEHNRLYWYRQTLGQGPEFLTYFQNEAQLEKSRLLSDRFSAERPKGSFSTLEIQRTEQGDSAMYLCASMLGSGGNEKLFFGSGTQLSVL.

In this sample, this clone turned up many times. Here the CDR3 reads CASSFGQGATDTQYF. In DNA, the CDR3 is TGCGCCAGCAGCTTCGGTCAGGGGGCCACAGATACGCAGTATTTT. The rearrangement uses TRBV5-1 and TRBJ2-3; 8 bases match TRBD1. This CDR3 is built from 15 residues. J lost 2 bases, V lost 2 bases, and 4 bases had no gene match. The germline V gene encodes CDR1 SGHRS and CDR2 YFSETQ. The variable domain in full, completed from reference TRBV5-1 and TRBJ2-3, reads KAGVTQTPRYLIKTRGQQVTLSCSPISGHRSVSWYQQTPGQGLQFLFEYFSETQRNKGNFPGRFSGRQFSNSRSEMNVSTLELGDSALYLCASSFGQGATDTQYFGPGTRLTVL.

Concerning this clone: The junction departs from germline at one end; a sequencing error may be responsible. This chain joins TRBV7-2 and TRBJ1-1, with a possible D match to TRBD1 (5 bases). The germline CDR1 and CDR2 sequences are SGHTA and FQGNSA. The CDR3 covers 14 residues. CDR3 DNA sequence: TGTGCCAGCAGCTTAGCAGGGGCGAACGCTGAAGCTTTCTTT. The encoded protein is CASSLAGANAEAFF. Variable domain in full (rest from reference TRBV7-2 and TRBJ1-1): GAGVSQSPSNKVTEKGKDVELRCDPISGHTALYWYRQSLGQGLEFLIYFQGNSAPDKSGLPSDRFSAERTGGSVSTLTIQRTQQEDSAVYLCASSLAGANAEAFFGQGTRLTVV.

The sample holds a few counts of this clone. J is TRBJ1-3 and V is TRBV7-9, with TRBD1 identical over 7 bases. The CDR3 consists of 13 residues. Germline-derived CDR1 and CDR2 are SEHNR and FQNEAQ (reference sequence). V shed 5 bases and J 2 bases; nucleotides not matched to a gene: 0. The CDR3 DNA reads as TGTGCCAGCAGCGGGACAGCTGGAAACACCATATATTTT. Its translation: CASSGTAGNTIYF.

V and J are TRBV4-3 and TRBJ2-7; D gene unclear. Trimming removed 1 base from V and 2 bases from J, with 12 bases in between. Germline V gene data show CDR1 as LGHNA and CDR2 as YSLEER. The CDR3 length is 15 residues. The DNA of the CDR3 is TGCGCCAGCAGCCAAGCACCCGACGACACCTACGAGCAGTACTTC. This sequence encodes CASSQAPDDTYEQYF.

The chain links TRBV9 to TRBJ2-3, with 9 bases fitting TRBD2. CDR3 size: 16 residues. The germline CDR1 and CDR2 sequences are SGDLS and YYNGEE. V gave up 3 bases and J gave up 4 bases; unmatched junction bases: 9. CDR3 sequence (DNA): TGTGCCAGCAGCGCAGGACTAGCGAGTCGGGCAGATACGCAGTATTTT. This codes for CASSAGLASRADTQYF. Supplemented by reference TRBV9 and TRBJ2-3, the full variable domain reads DSGVTQTPKHLITATGQRVTLRCSPRSGDLSVYWYQQSLDQGLQFLIQYYNGEERAKGNILERFSAQQFPDLHSELNLSSLELGDSALYFCASSAGLASRADTQYFGPGTRLTVL.

This clone was seen a handful of times. This chain joins TRBV5-1 and TRBJ2-2; D remains ambiguous. Trimming stripped 0 bases from V and 0 bases from J, with 9 bases between. CDR3 length: 16 residues. CDR1 SGHRS and CDR2 YFSETQ come from the germline V gene. CDR3 in amino acids: CASSLDPGTNTGELFF. The CDR3 bases are TGCGCCAGCAGCTTGGATCCAGGAACGAACACCGGGGAGCTGTTTTTT.

The V gene is TRBV7-2, the J gene TRBJ2-7; 9 positions agree with TRBD1. The CDR3 has 15 residues. Germline lookup yields CDR1 SGHTA and CDR2 FQGNSA. Trimming took 5 bases from V and 6 from J; bases not matched to a gene: 11. CDR3: CASSQTGTGKAEQYF. The CDR3 DNA sequence: TGTGCCAGCAGCCAGACCGGGACAGGGAAGGCCGAGCAGTACTTC.

The chain has TRBV7-9 and TRBJ2-1, with 12 bases aligning to TRBD2. V trimming: 5 bases; J trimming: 5 bases; junction bases outside the gene matches: 1. Germline-derived CDR1 and CDR2 are SEHNR and FQNEAQ (reference sequence). This CDR3 contains 14 residues. The CDR3 is CASSGLAGHNEQFF. Written as DNA, the CDR3 is TGTGCCAGCAGCGGACTAGCGGGACACAATGAGCAGTTCTTC.